This TCR beta chain was obtained from a study of cytomegalovirus exposure and HLA in healthy donors. Study results and caveats: A later analysis reportedly found fewer N-insertions in an Asian-associated ancestry cluster than the roughly 670-donor mean.

The CDR3 is 15 amino acids. Germline V gives CDR1 SGHDT, CDR2 YYEEEE. V trimming: 2 bases; J trimming: 1 base; junction bases outside the gene matches: 5. Concerning this clone itself: The antigen remains unidentified.

PCR used 60 Vbeta primers and 13 Jbeta primers. The data were produced by immunoSEQ multiplex PCR, yet TCRdb's version contains in-frame clones alone and is incomplete. Of about 60,000 clones listed, 70% are singletons. The material sequenced was PBMCs. The J gene is TRBJ1-2, the V gene TRBV5-6, with 7 bases fitting TRBD1. The TCR comes from a woman aged 55-75 years in good health and CMV-seropositive. This CDR3 reads CASSLPGQINYGYTF. In nucleotides, the CDR3 is TGTGCCAGCAGCTTACCGGGACAGATTAACTATGGCTACACCTTC.